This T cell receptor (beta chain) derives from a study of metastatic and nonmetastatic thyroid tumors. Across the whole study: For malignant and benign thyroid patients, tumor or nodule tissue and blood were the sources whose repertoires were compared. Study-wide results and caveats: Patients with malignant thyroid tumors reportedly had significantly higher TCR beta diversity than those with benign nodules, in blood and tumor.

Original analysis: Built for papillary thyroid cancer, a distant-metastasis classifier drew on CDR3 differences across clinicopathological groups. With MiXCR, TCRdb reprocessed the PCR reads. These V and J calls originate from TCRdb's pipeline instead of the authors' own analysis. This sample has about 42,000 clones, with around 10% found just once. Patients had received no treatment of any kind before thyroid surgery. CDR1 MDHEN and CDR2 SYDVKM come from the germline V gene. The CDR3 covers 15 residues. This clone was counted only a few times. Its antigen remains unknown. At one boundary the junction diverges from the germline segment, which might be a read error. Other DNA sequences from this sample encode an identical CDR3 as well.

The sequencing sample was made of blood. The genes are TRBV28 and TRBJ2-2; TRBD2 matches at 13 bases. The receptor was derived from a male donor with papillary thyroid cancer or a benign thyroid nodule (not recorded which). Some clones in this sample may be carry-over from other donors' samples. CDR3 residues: CASSRLAGGTGELFF. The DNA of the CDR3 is TGTGCCAGTAGTCGACTAGCGGGAGGCACCGGGGAACTGTTTTTT.